The entry below gives a single T cell receptor (beta chain) sequence along with its context. Its cognate antigen is unknown. These data belong to a study of cytomegalovirus exposure and HLA in healthy donors. Findings and caveats of the study: In presence/absence analyses, roughly uniform sequencing depth across donors was assumed. Rare TCR sequences dominated, though some public TCRs recurred in many donors. V segments that were indistinguishable, TRBV6-2 and TRBV6-3 among them, were omitted from analysis.

Likely unrecorded immune exposures existed in these nominally healthy donors. 13 Jbeta primers and 60 Vbeta primers were used for the PCR. Here immunoSEQ multiplex PCR was the method, and the copy in TCRdb shows in-frame clones only, minus some. In the table there are 90,000 to 120,000 clones, 70% to 80% of which are singletons. This CDR3 is built from 14 residues. The V gene's germline CDR1 is MNHEY and CDR2 SVGAGI. Sequencing input: PBMCs. The J gene is TRBJ2-5, the V gene TRBV6-5; 9 bases align to TRBD1. The better agreement between TRBJ2-7 and the DNA end casts doubt on the J call. The sequence came from a middle-aged woman in good health and CMV-seronegative. The DNA for the CDR3 is TGTGCCAGCAGCCTCCGGGACAGGGATTACGAGCAGTACTTC. This encodes CASSLRDRDYEQYF.